Presented here are 2 T cell receptor beta chains from one specimen sequenced in a study of blood T cell repertoires in COVID-19. This table comes from immunoSEQ multiplex PCR, and its TCRdb copy is limited to in-frame clones, with some not included. Of approximately 230,000 clones listed, 70% to 90% were seen once; the top ten hold approximately 3.3%. The material sequenced was peripheral blood. Source of these receptors: a man between 18 and 35 years old with active or convalescent COVID-19.

The genes are TRBV7-2 and TRBJ1-1, with TRBD1 as a possible D gene (6 bases). The CDR3 covers 15 residues. Germline V CDR1 and CDR2: SGHTA, FQGNSA. V was pared by 2 bases and J by 5 bases, with 15 bases between. This CDR3 is CASSLLIGGWTEAFF. CDR3 in DNA: TGTGCCAGCAGCTTATTGATAGGGGGTTGGACTGAAGCTTTCTTT.

V and J are TRBV11-2 and TRBJ1-2; the match to TRBD1 covers 7 bases. V shed 2 bases, J shed 0 bases, and the junction held 9 bases outside the gene matches. Germline CDR1 SGHAT, CDR2 FQNNGV. The CDR3 totals 17 residues. For the CDR3, the DNA is TGTGCCAGCAGCTTAACAGGGGCGTTAGGATCTAACTATGGCTACACCTTC. It yields the protein CASSLTGALGSNYGYTF.